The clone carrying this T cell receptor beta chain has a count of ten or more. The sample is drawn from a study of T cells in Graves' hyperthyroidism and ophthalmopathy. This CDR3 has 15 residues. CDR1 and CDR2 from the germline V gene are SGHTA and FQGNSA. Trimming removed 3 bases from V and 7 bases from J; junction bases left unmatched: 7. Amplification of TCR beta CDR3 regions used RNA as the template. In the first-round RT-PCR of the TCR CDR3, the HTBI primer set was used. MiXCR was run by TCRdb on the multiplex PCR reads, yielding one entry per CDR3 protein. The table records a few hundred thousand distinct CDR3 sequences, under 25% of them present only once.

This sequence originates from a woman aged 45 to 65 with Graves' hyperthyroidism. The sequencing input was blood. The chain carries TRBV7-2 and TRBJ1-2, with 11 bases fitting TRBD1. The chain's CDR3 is CASSFRTGGASGYTF. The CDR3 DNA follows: TGTGCCAGCAGCTTCCGGACAGGGGGCGCGAGTGGCTACACCTTC. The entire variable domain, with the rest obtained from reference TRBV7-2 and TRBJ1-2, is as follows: GAGVSQSPSNKVTEKGKDVELRCDPISGHTALYWYRQSLGQGLEFLIYFQGNSAPDKSGLPSDRFSAERTGGSVSTLTIQRTQQEDSAVYLCASSFRTGGASGYTFGSGTRLTVV.